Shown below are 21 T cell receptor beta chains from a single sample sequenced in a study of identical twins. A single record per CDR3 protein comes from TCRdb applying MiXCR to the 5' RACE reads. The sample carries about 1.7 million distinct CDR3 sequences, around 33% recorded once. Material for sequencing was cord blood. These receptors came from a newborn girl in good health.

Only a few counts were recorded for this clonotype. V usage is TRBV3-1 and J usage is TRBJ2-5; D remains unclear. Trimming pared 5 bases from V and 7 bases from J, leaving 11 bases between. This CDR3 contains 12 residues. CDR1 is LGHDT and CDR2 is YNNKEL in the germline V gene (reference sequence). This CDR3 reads CASSYSRATQYF. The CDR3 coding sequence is TGTGCCAGCAGCTATAGTCGGGCGACCCAGTACTTC.

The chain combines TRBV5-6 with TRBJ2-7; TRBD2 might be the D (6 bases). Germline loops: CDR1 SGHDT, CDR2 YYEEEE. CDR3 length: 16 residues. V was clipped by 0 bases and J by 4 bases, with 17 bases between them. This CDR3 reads CASSLGARDFPYEQYF. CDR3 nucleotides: TGTGCCAGCAGCTTGGGGGCGAGGGACTTTCCATACGAGCAGTACTTC.

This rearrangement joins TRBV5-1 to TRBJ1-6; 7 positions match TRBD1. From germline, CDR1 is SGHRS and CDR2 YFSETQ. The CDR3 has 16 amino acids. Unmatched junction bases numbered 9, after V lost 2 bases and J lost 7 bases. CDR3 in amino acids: CASSFTTGTDNSPLHF. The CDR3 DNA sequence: TGCGCCAGCAGCTTTACAACCGGGACAGACAATTCACCCCTCCACTTT.

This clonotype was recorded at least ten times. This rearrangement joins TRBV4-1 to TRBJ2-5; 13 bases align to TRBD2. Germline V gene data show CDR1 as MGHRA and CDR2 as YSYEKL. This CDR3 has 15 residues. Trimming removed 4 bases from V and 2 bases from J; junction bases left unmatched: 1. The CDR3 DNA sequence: TGCGCCAGCAGCCGGACTAGCGGGGGACAAGAGACCCAGTACTTC. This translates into CASSRTSGGQETQYF.

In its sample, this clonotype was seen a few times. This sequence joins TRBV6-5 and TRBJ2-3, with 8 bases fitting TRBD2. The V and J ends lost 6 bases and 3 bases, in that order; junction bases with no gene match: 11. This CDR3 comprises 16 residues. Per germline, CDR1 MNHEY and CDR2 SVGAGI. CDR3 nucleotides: TGTGCCAGCAGAAGAACAAGCGGGAGAGAGACAGATACGCAGTATTTT. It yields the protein CASRRTSGRETDTQYF.

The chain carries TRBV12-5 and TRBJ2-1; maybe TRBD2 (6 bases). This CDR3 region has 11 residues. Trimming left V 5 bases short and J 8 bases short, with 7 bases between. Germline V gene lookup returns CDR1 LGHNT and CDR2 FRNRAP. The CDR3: CASGAGHEQFF. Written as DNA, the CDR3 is TGTGCTAGTGGTGCGGGGCATGAGCAGTTCTTC.

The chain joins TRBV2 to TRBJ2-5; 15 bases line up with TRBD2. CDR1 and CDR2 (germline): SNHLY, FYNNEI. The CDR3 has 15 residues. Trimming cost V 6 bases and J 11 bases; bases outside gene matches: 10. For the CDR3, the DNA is TGTGCCAGCAGAGAGGGACTAGCGGGAGGCAATGAGCAGTACTTC. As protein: CASREGLAGGNEQYF.

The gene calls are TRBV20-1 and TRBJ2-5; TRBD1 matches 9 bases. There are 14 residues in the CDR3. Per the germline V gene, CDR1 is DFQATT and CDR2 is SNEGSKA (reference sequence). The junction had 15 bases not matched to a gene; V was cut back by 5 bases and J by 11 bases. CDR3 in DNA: TGCAGTGCTGCGGACAGGGGACACTACAATGAGCAGTACTTC. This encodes CSAADRGHYNEQYF.

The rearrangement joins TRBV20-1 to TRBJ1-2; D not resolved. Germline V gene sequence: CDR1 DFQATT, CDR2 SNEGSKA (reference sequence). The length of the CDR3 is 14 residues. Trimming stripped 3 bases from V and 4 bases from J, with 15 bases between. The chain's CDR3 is CSASGRVDVYGYTF. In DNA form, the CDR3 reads TGCAGTGCTAGTGGGAGGGTCGACGTCTATGGCTACACCTTC.

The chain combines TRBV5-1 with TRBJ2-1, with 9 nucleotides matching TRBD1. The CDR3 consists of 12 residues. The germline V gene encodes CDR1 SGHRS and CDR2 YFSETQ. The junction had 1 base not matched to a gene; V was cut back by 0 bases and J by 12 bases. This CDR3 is CASSLAGQGQFF. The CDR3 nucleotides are TGCGCCAGCAGCTTGGCGGGACAGGGGCAGTTCTTC.

The CDR3 here is CASSFPGQPNYGYTF. CDR3 DNA sequence: TGTGCCAGCAGCTTCCCGGGACAGCCTAACTATGGCTACACCTTC. The V and J genes are TRBV5-4 and TRBJ1-2, with 7 bases identical to TRBD1. The ends lost 2 bases at V and 0 bases at J; junction bases unmatched: 4. CDR3 length: 15 residues. Germline loops: CDR1 SGHNT, CDR2 YYREEE (reference sequence). Looking up the rest from reference TRBV5-4 and TRBJ1-2 gives the full variable domain: ETGVTQSPTHLIKTRGQQVTLRCSSQSGHNTVSWYQQALGQGPQFIFQYYREEENGRGNFPPRFSGLQFPNYSSELNVNALELDDSALYLCASSFPGQPNYGYTFGSGTRLTVV.

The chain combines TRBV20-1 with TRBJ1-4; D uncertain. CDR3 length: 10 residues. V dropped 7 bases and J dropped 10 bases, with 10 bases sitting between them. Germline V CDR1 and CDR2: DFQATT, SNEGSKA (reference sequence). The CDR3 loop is CSGAPGKLFF. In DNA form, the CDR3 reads TGCAGTGGGGCCCCGGGAAAACTGTTTTTT.

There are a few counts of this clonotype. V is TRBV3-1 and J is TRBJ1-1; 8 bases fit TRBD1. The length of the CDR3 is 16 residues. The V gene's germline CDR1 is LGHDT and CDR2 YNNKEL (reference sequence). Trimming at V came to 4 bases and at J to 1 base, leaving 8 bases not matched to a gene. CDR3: CASSLARTGRNTEAFF. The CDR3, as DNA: TGTGCCAGCAGCCTCGCCCGGACAGGGAGGAACACTGAAGCTTTCTTT.

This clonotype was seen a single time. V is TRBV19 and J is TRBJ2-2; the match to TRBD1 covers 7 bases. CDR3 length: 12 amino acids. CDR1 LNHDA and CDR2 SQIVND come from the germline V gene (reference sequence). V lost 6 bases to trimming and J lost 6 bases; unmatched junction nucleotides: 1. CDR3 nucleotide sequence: TGTGCCAGTAGGGACAGGCCCGGGGAGCTGTTTTTT. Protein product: CASRDRPGELFF. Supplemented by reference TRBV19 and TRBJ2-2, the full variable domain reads DGGITQSPKYLFRKEGQNVTLSCEQNLNHDAMYWYRQDPGQGLRLIYYSQIVNDFQKGDIAEGYSVSREKKESFPLTVTSAQKNPTAFYLCASRDRPGELFFGEGSRLTVL.

For the CDR3, the DNA is TGTGCCAGCTCACCTACCGGGACAGGGGGCGACGAGCAGTACTTC. Its protein is CASSPTGTGGDEQYF. The rearrangement uses TRBV18 and TRBJ2-5; 12 bases match TRBD1. The J call is doubtful: the DNA matches TRBJ2-7 better. This CDR3 contains 15 residues. Germline V CDR1 and CDR2: KGHSH, LQKENI.

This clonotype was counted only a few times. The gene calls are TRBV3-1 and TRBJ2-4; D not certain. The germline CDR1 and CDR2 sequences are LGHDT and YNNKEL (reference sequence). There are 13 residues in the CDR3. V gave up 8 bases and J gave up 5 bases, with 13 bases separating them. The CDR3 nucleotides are TGTGCCAGCGCTCTAGGGAACCAAAACATTCAGTACTTC. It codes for CASALGNQNIQYF.

In DNA form, the CDR3 reads TGTGCCAGCAGTGATTCGGGGAACGAGGAGACCCAGTACTTC. It specifies CASSDSGNEETQYF. The chain employs TRBV25-1 and TRBJ2-7, with a weak D call TRBD2 (5 bases). The end of the DNA aligns better with TRBJ2-5, so the J call may be wrong. The germline V gene encodes CDR1 MGHDK and CDR2 SYGVNS. CDR3 length: 14 amino acids.

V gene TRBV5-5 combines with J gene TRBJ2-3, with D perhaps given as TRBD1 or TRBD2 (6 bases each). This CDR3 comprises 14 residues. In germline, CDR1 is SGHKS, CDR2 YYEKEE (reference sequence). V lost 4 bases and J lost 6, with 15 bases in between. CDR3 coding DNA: TGTGCCAGCAGCAGGCCGGGGGCCAGTGATACGCAGTATTTT. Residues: CASSRPGASDTQYF.

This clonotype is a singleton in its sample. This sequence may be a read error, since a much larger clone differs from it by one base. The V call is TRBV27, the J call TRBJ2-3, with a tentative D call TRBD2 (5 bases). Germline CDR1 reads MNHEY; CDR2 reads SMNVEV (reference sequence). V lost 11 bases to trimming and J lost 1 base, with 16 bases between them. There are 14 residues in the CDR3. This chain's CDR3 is CAGTGVGGTDTQYF. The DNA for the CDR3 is TGTGCCGGCACCGGGGTTGGGGGCACAGATACGCAGTATTTT.

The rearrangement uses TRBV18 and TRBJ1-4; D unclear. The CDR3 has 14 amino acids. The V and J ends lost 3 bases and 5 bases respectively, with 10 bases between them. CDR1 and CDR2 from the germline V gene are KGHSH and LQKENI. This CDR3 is CASSPLRSNEKLFF. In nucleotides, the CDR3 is TGTGCCAGCTCACCCCTCAGGTCCAATGAAAAACTGTTTTTT.

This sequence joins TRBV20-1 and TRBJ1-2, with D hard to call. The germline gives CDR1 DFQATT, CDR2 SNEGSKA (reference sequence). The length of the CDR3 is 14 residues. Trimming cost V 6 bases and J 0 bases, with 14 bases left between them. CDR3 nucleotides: TGCAGTGCCAAGACGGCAGGAGCTAACTATGGCTACACCTTC. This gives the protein CSAKTAGANYGYTF.